This T cell receptor (beta chain) comes out of a study of T cell repertoires in cytomegalovirus infection (dated 2019 in TCRdb). General notes on the study: Alongside well-studied HLA-B-restricted epitopes, the peptide stimulations were aimed at recently identified HLA-C-restricted CMV epitopes, whose presentation resists viral immunomodulation. Because public TCR beta signatures pointed to carriage of CMV infection together with the matching HLA type, the HLA type of each donor mattered for the analysis.

Instrument used: Illumina HiSeq 1500. TCRdb redid the processing of the public reads, applying fastp at Q25 and MiXCR, and retained in-frame beta chains. Every entry covers one CDR3 protein and lists the most common genes and DNA from its rows. The sample table lists roughly 800,000 distinct CDR3 sequences, roughly 28% of them with a count of one. The top ten hold roughly 14% of the sample. What the treatment or condition label conveys for this sample: in vitro stimulation with specific CMV peptide epitopes to enrich CMV-specific T cells. Unmatched junction bases come to 4, with V trimmed by 6 bases and J by 2 bases. According to the germline V gene (reference sequence), CDR1 reads MNHEY and CDR2 reads SMNVEV. Reading from cysteine to phenylalanine, the CDR3 counts 13 amino acids. Here the CDR3 DNA is all that survives: 39 bases in frame from base 1. This clonotype was picked up many times. The antigen this receptor binds is unknown. Base qualities are not provided; no much larger clone lies one nucleotide away.

The full study reports these points: The ex vivo response was dominated by HLA-C-restricted CMV-specific TCR beta clonotypes, which also provided the single most frequent clonotype in two of eight donors. In both this cohort and an independent cohort of more than 350 donors, the cumulative frequency of public TCR beta family members distinguished carriers of CMV infection plus the relevant HLA type.

Source: cultured CD8+ T cells from PBMCs, taken from culture after CMV antigen stimulation. This receptor chain uses TRBV27 and TRBJ2-7; a stretch of 7 junction bases matches TRBD1. This clonotype was obtained from a human donor in good health (CMV status not recorded). Some clones in this sample may be carry-over from other donors' samples. The CDR3 in this case is CASSPGTAYEQYF. In nucleotide form, the sequence is TGTGCCAGCAGCCCCGGGACAGCCTACGAGCAGTACTTC.